Each of the 14 T cell receptor beta chains below was sequenced from the same sample in a study of regulatory T cells in long-lasting Graves disease. Stated time point: newly diagnosed GD, antithyroid drugs for less than 3 months. The TCR library was prepared using RNA isolated from PBMCs. According to the study, TCR beta libraries were built with iRepertoire HTBI primers and CDR3-region Arm-PCR. TCRdb reprocessed the multiplex PCR reads with MiXCR, giving one entry per CDR3 protein. The profile shows roughly 260,000 distinct CDR3 sequences, around 19% of them singletons. These data also formed part of another study, on T cells in Graves' hyperthyroidism and ophthalmopathy.

The sequences come from peripheral blood mononuclear cells (PBMCs), collected at new diagnosis, from a patient treated with antithyroid drugs. The receptors derive from a woman aged 25 to 45 with Graves disease.

Many counts were recorded for this clonotype. The rearrangement links TRBV7-9 to TRBJ2-1; 8 bases match TRBD1. V dropped 11 bases and J dropped 5; count of bases not matched to a gene: 8. The germline CDR1 and CDR2 sequences are SEHNR and FQNEAQ (reference sequence). The length of the CDR3 is 13 residues. The DNA of the CDR3 is TGTGCCGGCACCAAGGACAGGGACAATGAGCAGTTCTTC. Translating gives CAGTKDRDNEQFF.

The gene calls are TRBV20-1 and TRBJ2-1; 11 bases align to TRBD2. After removal of 1 base from V and 8 bases from J, the junction contained 4 bases not matched to a gene. Germline V gives CDR1 DFQATT, CDR2 SNEGSKA (reference sequence). The CDR3 consists of 14 residues. CDR3 DNA sequence: TGCAGTGCTAGAGTGGCTAGCGGGGGGCATGAGCAGTTCTTC. Translating gives CSARVASGGHEQFF.

Only a few counts were recorded for this clonotype. This chain links TRBV6-1 with TRBJ2-3; a possible D gene is TRBD2 (5 bases). Germline CDR1 and CDR2: MNHNS and SASEGT. CDR3 size: 15 residues. Deletions cut 5 bases from V and 0 bases from J, with 12 bases between. CDR3 nucleotides: TGTGCCAGCAGTAAACAAGGGAGTAGCACAGATACGCAGTATTTT. This translates into CASSKQGSSTDTQYF.

This clonotype was seen many times. This chain joins TRBV2 and TRBJ1-1, with D possibly matching TRBD1 (5 bases). Germline V gene sequence: CDR1 SNHLY, CDR2 FYNNEI. This CDR3 has 15 residues. V lost 1 base and J lost 2, with 11 bases in between. DNA of the CDR3: TGTGCCAGCAGTGAAGGACAGACGGCAAACACTGAAGCTTTCTTT. Its protein is CASSEGQTANTEAFF.

This clonotype was seen repeatedly, ten times or more. CDR3 amino acids: CASSLRDAIHYGYTF. DNA for the CDR3: TGTGCCAGCAGCCTCCGGGACGCCATCCACTATGGCTACACCTTC. V and J are TRBV3-1 and TRBJ1-2; D may be TRBD1 (5 bases). The V gene's germline CDR1 is LGHDT and CDR2 YNNKEL (reference sequence). The length of the CDR3 is 15 residues. V shed 4 bases and J shed 3 bases, with 15 bases lying between them. The whole variable domain, filled in from reference TRBV3-1 and TRBJ1-2, reads DTAVSQTPKYLVTQMGNDKSIKCEQNLGHDTMYWYKQDSKKFLKIMFSYNNKELIINETVPNRFSPKSPDKAHLNLHINSLELGDSAVYFCASSLRDAIHYGYTFGSGTRLTVV.

This clonotype was recorded many times. This chain connects TRBV11-3 to TRBJ2-3, with D unresolved. Germline CDR1 reads SGHNT; CDR2 reads YENEEA. V lost 0 bases and J 7 bases, leaving 5 bases between the germline ends. CDR3 size: 12 residues. CDR3 DNA sequence: TGTGCCAGCAGCTTAGATAGGCATACGCAGTATTTT. This sequence encodes CASSLDRHTQYF. Full variable domain (outside the CDR3, taken from reference TRBV11-3 and TRBJ2-3): EAGVVQSPRYKIIEKKQPVAFWCNPISGHNTLYWYLQNLGQGPELLIRYENEEAVDDSQLPKDRFSAERLKGVDSTLKIQPAELGDSAVYLCASSLDRHTQYFGPGTRLTVL.

This clonotype occurred once. The junction and the germline gene differ at one end; a read error may be behind it. This chain uses TRBV7-2 with TRBJ1-4; the D is unclear. Per germline, CDR1 SGHTA and CDR2 FQGNSA. The CDR3 runs to 14 residues. CDR3 nucleotides: TGTGCCAGCAGCTTAGTTACAACTAATGAAAAACCGTTTTTT. It codes for CASSLVTTNEKPFF. Looking up the rest from reference TRBV7-2 and TRBJ1-4 gives the full variable domain: GAGVSQSPSNKVTEKGKDVELRCDPISGHTALYWYRQSLGQGLEFLIYFQGNSAPDKSGLPSDRFSAERTGGSVSTLTIQRTQQEDSAVYLCASSLVTTNEKPFFGSGTQLSVL.

This clonotype was seen at least ten times. This chain joins TRBV6-2 or TRBV6-3 and TRBJ2-1; 10 bases agree with TRBD1. This CDR3 is 15 amino acids long. With 6 bases clipped from V and 2 bases from J, the junction kept 4 bases outside the gene matches. Germline V lookup: CDR1 MNHEY, CDR2 SVGEGT. The CDR3 region is CASRGDRGAYNEQFF. CDR3 bases: TGTGCCAGCAGGGGGGACAGGGGTGCCTACAATGAGCAGTTCTTC.

This clonotype has ten or more counts. The chain links TRBV3-1 to TRBJ2-3; no clear D gene. The CDR3 is made up of 13 amino acids. Per germline, CDR1 LGHDT and CDR2 YNNKEL (reference sequence). V lost 1 base to trimming and J lost 6 bases, with 8 bases between them. CDR3 nucleotides: TGTGCCAGCAGCCAAGTTGAGAGGGATACGCAGTATTTT. This codes for CASSQVERDTQYF.

A word on this clonotype: Just one base apart from a much larger clone, this may be a read error. J is TRBJ2-3 and V is TRBV9, with D unresolved. With 0 bases removed from V and 2 bases from J, the gap between germline ends came to 1 base. Germline CDR1 SGDLS, CDR2 YYNGEE. The CDR3 is 12 residues long. The CDR3 nucleotides read TGTGCCAGCAGCGTAGACACAGATACGCAGTATTTT. This translates into CASSVDTDTQYF.

The genes are TRBV9 and TRBJ2-1, with D possibly matching TRBD1 (5 bases). Germline V gives CDR1 SGDLS, CDR2 YYNGEE. V was shortened by 0 bases and J by 5 bases, with 9 bases between the two germline ends. The length of the CDR3 is 14 residues. The CDR3 here is CASSVVARDNEQFF. The CDR3 region has the DNA TGTGCCAGCAGCGTAGTAGCCAGGGACAATGAGCAGTTCTTC.

Ten or more counts support this clonotype. The chain is built from TRBV20-1 and TRBJ2-7; 7 bases match TRBD1. V lost 3 bases, J lost 2 bases, and 7 bases stayed unmatched. The germline CDR1 and CDR2 sequences are DFQATT and SNEGSKA (reference sequence). The CDR3 length is 14 residues. In nucleotides, the CDR3 is TGCAGTGCTAGGGGGACAGATGACCCCTACGAGCAGTACTTC. It translates to CSARGTDDPYEQYF.

At least ten counts were recorded for this clonotype. This chain links TRBV7-2 with TRBJ2-7; TRBD1 matches 12 bases. The CDR3 contains 18 residues. Unmatched junction bases numbered 12, after V lost 5 bases and J lost 1 base. CDR1 is SGHTA, CDR2 FQGNSA, per germline. CDR3 DNA sequence: TGTGCCAGCAGCGCAACCGGGACAGGGGGCTTGTCGTCCTACGAGCAGTACTTC. Its protein product is CASSATGTGGLSSYEQYF.

This clonotype came up many times. The rearrangement uses TRBV5-1 and TRBJ2-4; D ambiguous. With 4 bases removed from V and 1 base from J, the gap between germline ends came to 9 bases. Germline V gene data show CDR1 as SGHRS and CDR2 as YFSETQ. This CDR3 contains 14 residues. This CDR3 reads CASSPETAKNIQYF. Here the CDR3 DNA reads TGCGCCAGCAGCCCAGAAACGGCCAAAAACATTCAGTACTTC.